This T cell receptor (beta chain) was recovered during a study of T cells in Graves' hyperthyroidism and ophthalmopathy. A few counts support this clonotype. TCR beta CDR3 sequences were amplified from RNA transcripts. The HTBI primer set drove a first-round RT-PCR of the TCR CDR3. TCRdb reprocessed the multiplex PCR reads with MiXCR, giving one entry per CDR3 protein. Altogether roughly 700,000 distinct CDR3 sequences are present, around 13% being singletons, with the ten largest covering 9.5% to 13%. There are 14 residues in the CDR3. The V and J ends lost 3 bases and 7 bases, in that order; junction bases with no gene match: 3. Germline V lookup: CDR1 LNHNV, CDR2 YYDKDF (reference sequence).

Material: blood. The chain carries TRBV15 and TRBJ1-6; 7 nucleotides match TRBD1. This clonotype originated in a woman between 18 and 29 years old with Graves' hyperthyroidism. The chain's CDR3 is CATSRTGRNSPLHF. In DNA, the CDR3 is TGTGCCACCAGCAGGACAGGGAGAAATTCACCCCTCCACTTT.